The 10 T cell receptor beta chains listed next were all sequenced from one sample in a study of T cell responses to AZD1222 COVID-19 vaccine. Sequenced by immunoSEQ multiplex PCR; TCRdb stores in-frame clones only, minus some. Found here are 75,000 to 90,000 clones, roughly 80% of them singletons; the top ten hold around 20%. The sequencing used peripheral blood, collected on day 0 of AZD1222 vaccination. The origin of the receptors is an adult in good health.

The genes are TRBV19 and TRBJ2-4; 8 bases are shared with TRBD1. Germline assignment: CDR1 LNHDA and CDR2 SQIVND (reference sequence). Germline trimming cut 3 bases from V and 6 bases from J; bases unmatched to any gene: 4. The CDR3 is made up of 14 amino acids. CDR3 residues: CASSMGTGGNIQYF. For the CDR3, the DNA is TGTGCCAGTAGTATGGGTACAGGGGGAAACATTCAGTACTTC.

This clone has only a few counts. The chain is built from TRBV11-3 and TRBJ2-3; D may be TRBD2 (6 bases). V was cut by 5 bases and J by 0 bases, with 12 bases left in between. CDR1 and CDR2 (germline): SGHNT, YENEEA. CDR3 length equals 15 residues. The CDR3 loop is CASSPGRTSTDTQYF. The CDR3 region has the DNA TGTGCCAGCAGCCCGGGGAGGACTAGCACAGATACGCAGTATTTT.

V usage is TRBV11-3 and J usage is TRBJ2-1; TRBD2 agrees at 9 bases. CDR1 and CDR2 (germline): SGHNT, YENEEA. V lost 4 bases and J lost 4; bases outside the gene matches: 2. CDR3 length equals 14 residues. For the CDR3, the DNA is TGTGCCAGCAGCTCGGGACTAGCATACAATGAGCAGTTCTTC. It codes for CASSSGLAYNEQFF.

The chain couples TRBV7-9 to TRBJ2-2; D is perhaps TRBD2 (6 bases). V lost 5 bases and J 3 bases, leaving 16 bases between the germline ends. There are 16 residues in the CDR3. Germline CDR1 and CDR2: SEHNR and FQNEAQ (reference sequence). CDR3 region: CASSQAVGGYTGELFF. CDR3 coding DNA: TGTGCCAGCAGCCAAGCCGTGGGGGGATACACCGGGGAGCTGTTTTTT.

This chain joins TRBV5-1 and TRBJ2-2; D is unclear. CDR1 and CDR2 from the germline V gene are SGHRS and YFSETQ. Trimming cost V 1 base and J 5 bases, with 9 bases left between them. This CDR3 region has 14 residues. CDR3 sequence (DNA): TGCGCCAGCAGCTTGAATTCTGATACCGGGGAGCTGTTTTTT. Protein: CASSLNSDTGELFF.

The chain carries TRBV28 and TRBJ1-2; possibly TRBD1 for D (6 bases). The CDR3 runs to 13 residues. V lost 5 bases to trimming and J lost 2 bases, with 9 bases between them. Looked up from germline, CDR1 is MDHEN and CDR2 is SYDVKM. CDR3 amino acids: CASSPDRNYGYTF. In nucleotides, the CDR3 is TGTGCCAGCAGTCCGGACAGAAACTATGGCTACACCTTC.

The J gene is TRBJ1-1, the V gene TRBV5-1, with unresolved D. The germline V gene encodes CDR1 SGHRS and CDR2 YFSETQ. V gave up 3 bases and J gave up 2 bases, with 11 bases separating them. This CDR3 has 14 residues. The CDR3 loop is CASSSQVTNTEAFF. The CDR3 DNA reads as TGCGCCAGCAGCTCCCAGGTTACCAACACTGAAGCTTTCTTT.

The J gene is TRBJ1-1, the V gene TRBV19; D is unresolved. V shed 8 bases and J shed 4 bases, with 14 bases lying between them. CDR1 is LNHDA, CDR2 SQIVND, per germline (reference sequence). The CDR3 runs 13 residues. The CDR3 here is CASRVPLGTEAFF. In DNA form, the CDR3 reads TGTGCCAGTCGGGTCCCTCTAGGCACTGAAGCTTTCTTT.

The rearrangement uses TRBV18 and TRBJ2-5, with 7 nucleotides matching TRBD1. Germline V gene sequence: CDR1 KGHSH, CDR2 LQKENI. The CDR3 contains 14 residues. V was clipped by 2 bases and J by 4 bases; unmatched bases: 4. The CDR3 bases are TGTGCCAGCTCACCAGGTCCAGGGGGAGAGACCCAGTACTTC. Translating gives CASSPGPGGETQYF.

This clone was picked up a small number of times. This rearrangement joins TRBV7-2 to TRBJ2-1, with D possibly TRBD1 on 5 matching bases. CDR1 SGHTA and CDR2 FQGNSA come from the germline V gene. The length of the CDR3 is 11 residues. V was shortened by 4 bases and J by 12 bases, with 10 bases between the two germline ends. The CDR3 nucleotides read TGTGCCAGCAGCTCCGGCAGGGTGCAGTTCTTC. Encoded protein: CASSSGRVQFF.